A single T cell receptor beta chain is shown here with its context. Its target is unknown. Patients showing uncontrolled infection, other autoimmune disease, pregnancy or lactation were ineligible. The study collected blood at first hyperthyroidism diagnosis, before any ophthalmopathy symptoms arose. TCR beta CDR3 sequences were amplified from RNA transcripts. The HTBI primer set was used in a first-round RT-PCR of the TCR CDR3. TCRdb re-derived calls from the multiplex PCR reads in MiXCR, one entry per CDR3 protein. The sample lists 300,000 to 450,000 distinct CDR3 sequences; approximately 13% were seen once. The data belong to a study of T cells in Graves' hyperthyroidism and ophthalmopathy. Germline V gene lookup returns CDR1 SEHNR and CDR2 FQNEAQ (reference sequence). The CDR3 spans 19 residues. After removal of 4 bases from V and 4 bases from J, the junction contained 14 bases not matched to a gene.

Regarding the study as a whole: Through a model of 13 V-J features, ophthalmopathy was separated from stable hyperthyroidism. Most thyroid-expanded clonotypes above 0.001 were also found in blood.

V is TRBV7-9 and J is TRBJ2-2; TRBD2 matches at 11 bases. The sequence was obtained from a man aged 30 to 45 with Graves' hyperthyroidism that later progressed to Graves' ophthalmopathy. The sequenced material came from blood. The CDR3 region has the DNA TGTGCCAGCAGCTCCCCCTTTGTAGCGGGGGGGCCTGGCACCGGGGAGCTGTTTTTT. Translated, it gives CASSSPFVAGGPGTGELFF.